These 23 T cell receptor beta chains originate from one sample sequenced in a study of CD8+ T cells in alopecia areata (dated by TCRdb to between 2018 and 2020). The time point label of this sample denotes: baseline before oral tofacitinib. Library generation was performed with the immunoSEQ multiplex PCR assay. RNA was extracted from all samples and reverse transcribed into cDNA, which served as template for TCR sequencing. The immuneACCESS repertoire file appears here via TCRdb, limited to in-frame rearrangements. These files lack a portion of the clones; in checked studies, under half of the deficit traces to unresolved V genes, and the cause of the others is not known. The sample table lists 180,000 or so clones, about 66% of them with a count of one. Roughly an eighth of the sample is taken by the ten largest. Specimen: CD8+ T cells sorted from blood, collected at week 0. The origin of the receptors is a human donor with alopecia areata.

The V and J genes are TRBV28 and TRBJ2-4; TRBD1 agrees at 8 bases. J lost 2 bases, V lost 5 bases, and 5 bases had no gene match. Per germline, CDR1 MDHEN and CDR2 SYDVKM. The CDR3 contains 15 residues. This CDR3 is CASSQGAGTKNIQYF. CDR3 bases: TGTGCCAGCAGTCAGGGGGCAGGGACCAAAAACATTCAGTACTTC.

V gene TRBV13 combines with J gene TRBJ2-5, with 10 bases identical to TRBD1. The J call could be wrong; TRBJ2-7 is a better fit for the DNA end. CDR1 and CDR2 from the germline V gene are PRHDT and FYEKMQ (reference sequence). The CDR3 has 15 amino acids. The CDR3 coding sequence is TGTGCCAGCAGCTCCCGGGACAGGGGTCTCTACGAGCAGTACTTC. This gives the protein CASSSRDRGLYEQYF.

The chain recombines TRBV29-1 with TRBJ2-3; weak D call: TRBD2 (5 bases). Trimming stripped 3 bases from V and 2 bases from J, with 12 bases between. CDR1 is SQVTM, CDR2 ANQGSEA, per germline. The CDR3 runs to 14 residues. CDR3 nucleotide sequence: TGCAGCGTTGACCTGGAGGCCGACACAGATACGCAGTATTTT. Its protein is CSVDLEADTDTQYF.

This clone was picked up a small number of times. The rearrangement joins TRBV7-2 to TRBJ1-1; the D is unclear. CDR3 size: 14 residues. From germline, CDR1 is SGHTA and CDR2 FQGNSA. Trimming shortened V by 2 bases and J by 0 bases, and 7 bases separated the two germline ends. CDR3 amino acids: CASSLTRMNTEAFF. The CDR3 region has the DNA TGTGCCAGCAGCTTAACGAGAATGAACACTGAAGCTTTCTTT.

V is TRBV4-1 and J is TRBJ2-5; 11 positions match TRBD2. The V and J ends lost 4 bases and 5 bases, in that order; junction bases with no gene match: 12. The CDR3 runs 17 residues. The germline CDR1 and CDR2 sequences are MGHRA and YSYEKL. The CDR3 DNA reads TGCGCCAGCAGCCGGCTCGACTTAGCGGGGGGGACTGAGACCCAGTACTTC. Translated, it gives CASSRLDLAGGTETQYF.

V is TRBV7-9 and J is TRBJ2-1; D is tentatively TRBD1 or TRBD2 (5 bases each). CDR3 length: 15 residues. Trimming shortened V by 8 bases and J by 3 bases, and 17 bases separated the two germline ends. CDR1 and CDR2 from the germline V gene are SEHNR and FQNEAQ (reference sequence). The CDR3 region has the DNA TGTGCCAGCTCGCTGGGGGTTAGCATCTACAATGAGCAGTTCTTC. Translating it yields CASSLGVSIYNEQFF.

This chain joins TRBV27 and TRBJ1-5; D is uncertain. The germline CDR1 and CDR2 sequences are MNHEY and SMNVEV (reference sequence). The CDR3 is made up of 16 amino acids. V lost 1 base and J 4 bases, leaving 14 bases between the germline ends. CDR3 sequence reads: CASSLFGGITNQPQHF. In DNA, the CDR3 is TGTGCCAGCAGTTTATTTGGAGGAATCACTAATCAGCCCCAGCATTTT.

This rearrangement joins TRBV30 to TRBJ1-2; TRBD1 might be the D (5 bases). The V gene's germline CDR1 is GTSNPN and CDR2 SVGIG (reference sequence). The germline V and J ends were trimmed by 4 bases and 7 bases, with 13 bases remaining between them. This CDR3 has 12 amino acids. CDR3 sequence: CAWIPQGGGYTF. The CDR3 DNA follows: TGTGCCTGGATCCCGCAGGGCGGTGGCTACACCTTC.

This clone was seen only a few times. The V call is TRBV29-1, the J call TRBJ2-7, with D hard to call. The CDR3 spans 13 residues. V lost 1 base, J lost 4 bases, and 11 bases lay in between. Germline assignment: CDR1 SQVTM and CDR2 ANQGSEA. CDR3 coding DNA: TGCAGCGTTGAAGGGGAATCTCCATACGAGCAGTACTTC. Translation: CSVEGESPYEQYF.

Only one count was recorded for this clone. V usage is TRBV20-1 and J usage is TRBJ2-1; D not resolved. V was trimmed by 6 bases and J by 5 bases, leaving 8 bases between them. Germline CDR1 DFQATT, CDR2 SNEGSKA (reference sequence). This CDR3 is 11 amino acids long. The chain's CDR3 is CSAIEDNEQFF. CDR3 nucleotide sequence: TGCAGTGCAATAGAAGACAATGAGCAGTTCTTC.

This clone was seen more than once but under ten times. The chain uses TRBV7-8 and TRBJ2-7; 7 nucleotides align to TRBD1. Germline assignment: CDR1 SGHVS and CDR2 FQNEAQ. After removal of 4 bases from V and 3 bases from J, the junction contained 9 bases not matched to a gene. The CDR3 is 15 residues long. The CDR3 DNA reads TGTGCCAGCAGCTCGACTCCGGGACAGCACTACGAGCAGTACTTC. It codes for CASSSTPGQHYEQYF.

The gene calls are TRBV30 and TRBJ1-5; maybe TRBD1 (5 bases). Trimming shortened V by 3 bases and J by 4 bases, and 13 bases separated the two germline ends. CDR1 and CDR2 (germline): GTSNPN, SVGIG (reference sequence). The CDR3 consists of 14 residues. This CDR3 is CAWSLGGGNQPQHF. The CDR3 region has the DNA TGTGCCTGGAGCCTGGGGGGTGGAAATCAGCCCCAGCATTTT.

This rearrangement joins TRBV9 to TRBJ2-3; D unclear. Trimming stripped 0 bases from V and 6 bases from J, with 5 bases between. Germline CDR1 is SGDLS and CDR2 is YYNGEE. The length of the CDR3 is 12 residues. CDR3: CASSVVHDTQYF. For the CDR3, the DNA is TGTGCCAGCAGCGTAGTGCATGATACGCAGTATTTT.

This clone was counted between two and nine times. V gene TRBV13 combines with J gene TRBJ2-7; no clear D gene. With 5 bases removed from V and 5 bases from J, the gap between germline ends came to 16 bases. Germline values: CDR1 PRHDT, CDR2 FYEKMQ (reference sequence). The CDR3 length is 14 residues. The CDR3 region is CASSLPSSGNEQYF. CDR3 bases: TGTGCCAGCAGCCTCCCCTCCTCTGGCAACGAGCAGTACTTC.

The chain employs TRBV27 and TRBJ2-7; D is ambiguous. The CDR3 consists of 14 residues. V lost 6 bases and J 2 bases, leaving 14 bases between the germline ends. Germline CDR1 and CDR2: MNHEY and SMNVEV (reference sequence). The CDR3 DNA follows: TGTGCCAGCAGCAAGTCCATAGAGCCCTACGAGCAGTACTTC. Protein product: CASSKSIEPYEQYF.

V gene TRBV20-1 combines with J gene TRBJ2-7; unclear D gene. Germline V gene data show CDR1 as DFQATT and CDR2 as SNEGSKA (reference sequence). The CDR3 runs to 11 residues. Deletions cut 5 bases from V and 1 base from J, with 6 bases between. The CDR3 loop reads CSAYNSYEQYF. Written as DNA, the CDR3 is TGCAGTGCTTATAATTCCTACGAGCAGTACTTC.

Concerning this clone: A junction end diverges from the germline sequence, so it may reflect a read error. V is TRBV29-1 and J is TRBJ2-1; tentatively, D is TRBD1 (5 bases). The CDR3 length is 14 residues. Germline CDR1 SQVTM, CDR2 ANQGSEA. CDR3 nucleotide sequence: TGCAGCGTTGTGCCCAGGGAATATAACAATGGGCAGTTCTTC. This gives the protein CSVVPREYNNGQFF.

The V gene is TRBV7-8, the J gene TRBJ2-3; 11 bases match TRBD2. The germline gives CDR1 SGHVS, CDR2 FQNEAQ. After removal of 5 bases from V and 0 bases from J, the junction contained 7 bases not matched to a gene. The CDR3 is made up of 17 amino acids. The CDR3 DNA sequence: TGTGCCAGCAGCGGCCCGGGACTAGCGGCCAGCACAGATACGCAGTATTTT. Its translation is CASSGPGLAASTDTQYF.

The V gene is TRBV7-3, the J gene TRBJ2-2, with 9 bases fitting TRBD1. This CDR3 region has 14 residues. Germline V CDR1 and CDR2: SGHTA, FQGTGA. V lost 3 bases, J lost 4 bases, and 0 bases stayed unmatched. CDR3 amino acids: CASSLGQGTGELFF. In DNA form, the CDR3 reads TGTGCCAGCAGCTTGGGACAGGGCACCGGGGAGCTGTTTTTT.

This chain joins TRBV2 and TRBJ1-5; D ambiguous. This CDR3 comprises 13 residues. The germline V gene has CDR1 SNHLY and CDR2 FYNNEI. The V gene lost 1 base and the J gene lost 8 bases, with 9 bases spanning the gap. This chain's CDR3 is CASSEVFSKPQHF. CDR3 sequence (DNA): TGTGCCAGCAGTGAAGTGTTTAGTAAGCCCCAGCATTTT. Looking up the rest from reference TRBV2 and TRBJ1-5 gives the full variable domain: EPEVTQTPSHQVTQMGQEVILRCVPISNHLYFYWYRQILGQKVEFLVSFYNNEISEKSEIFDDQFSVERPDGSNFTLKIRSTKLEDSAMYFCASSEVFSKPQHFGDGTRLSIL.

V gene TRBV2 combines with J gene TRBJ2-7; perhaps TRBD2 as D (7 bases). V dropped 8 bases and J dropped 0 bases, with 14 bases sitting between them. Germline CDR1 and CDR2: SNHLY and FYNNEI. The CDR3 runs to 14 residues. CDR3 DNA sequence: TGTGCCAGCCAGCGGGACACAAGCTCCTACGAGCAGTACTTC. Residues: CASQRDTSSYEQYF.

The chain has TRBV9 and TRBJ1-2; 10 nucleotides match TRBD1. The germline CDR1 and CDR2 sequences are SGDLS and YYNGEE. The V segment lost 3 bases and the J segment 5 bases; nucleotides outside the gene matches: 7. The CDR3 consists of 15 residues. The CDR3: CASSGQGAPGYGYTF. DNA of the CDR3: TGTGCCAGCAGCGGACAGGGGGCGCCCGGTTATGGCTACACCTTC. Filled out from reference TRBV9 and TRBJ1-2, the complete variable domain reads DSGVTQTPKHLITATGQRVTLRCSPRSGDLSVYWYQQSLDQGLQFLIQYYNGEERAKGNILERFSAQQFPDLHSELNLSSLELGDSALYFCASSGQGAPGYGYTFGSGTRLTVV.

CDR3 amino acids: CASKQGWTDTQYF. As DNA, the CDR3 is TGTGCCAGCAAACAGGGGTGGACAGATACGCAGTATTTT. The genes are TRBV27 and TRBJ2-3, with TRBD1 identical over 7 bases. There are 13 residues in the CDR3. Germline CDR1 MNHEY, CDR2 SMNVEV (reference sequence). The V gene end was trimmed by 7 bases and the J gene end by 3 bases; junction bases not matched to a gene: 4.